This TCR beta chain was observed in a study of blood T cell repertoires in COVID-19. V lost 4 bases to trimming and J lost 6 bases, with 7 bases between them. This CDR3 has 12 residues. CDR1 and CDR2 (germline): SGHAT, FQNNGV. Original data processing: Amplifying reference gene primers gave estimates of nucleated cell counts. Sequencing was performed with immunoSEQ multiplex PCR; in TCRdb, only in-frame clones are kept and a portion is missing. The DNA was the basis for D and trimming; V, J and clone size are from that table. The sample has under 110,000 clones; 80% to 95% are singletons. Input material: peripheral blood. V gene TRBV11-2 combines with J gene TRBJ1-3; D is uncertain. This TCR was recovered from a man aged 45-65 years with active COVID-19. The CDR3 region is CASSSDLNTIYF. As DNA, the CDR3 is TGTGCCAGCAGCTCAGATCTAAACACCATATATTTT.